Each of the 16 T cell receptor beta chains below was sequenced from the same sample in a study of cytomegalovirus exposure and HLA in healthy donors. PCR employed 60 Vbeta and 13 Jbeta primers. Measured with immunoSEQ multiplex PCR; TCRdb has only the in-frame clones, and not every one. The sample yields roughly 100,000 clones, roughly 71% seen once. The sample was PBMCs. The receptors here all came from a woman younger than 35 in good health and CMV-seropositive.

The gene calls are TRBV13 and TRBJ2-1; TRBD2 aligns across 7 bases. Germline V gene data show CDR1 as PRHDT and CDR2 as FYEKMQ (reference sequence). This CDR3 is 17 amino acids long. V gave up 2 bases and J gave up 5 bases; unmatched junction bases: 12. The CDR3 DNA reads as TGTGCCAGCAGCTTATTCGGTGTGTGGGGGGGAAACAATGAGCAGTTCTTC. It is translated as CASSLFGVWGGNNEQFF.

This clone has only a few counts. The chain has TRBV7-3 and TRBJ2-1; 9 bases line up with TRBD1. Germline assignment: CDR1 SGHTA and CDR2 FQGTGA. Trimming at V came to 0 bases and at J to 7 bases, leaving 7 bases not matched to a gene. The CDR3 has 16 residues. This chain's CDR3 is CASSLTGGQGINEQFF. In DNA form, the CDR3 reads TGTGCCAGCAGCTTAACGGGTGGACAGGGGATAAATGAGCAGTTCTTC.

The CDR3 DNA reads as TGTGCCAGCAAATCGGCGGGACAGGGTACAGATACGCAGTATTTT. Residues: CASKSAGQGTDTQYF. This chain joins TRBV28 and TRBJ2-3, with 9 bases aligning to TRBD1. The length of the CDR3 is 15 residues. Unmatched junction bases numbered 8, after V lost 7 bases and J lost 3 bases. Germline V gives CDR1 MDHEN, CDR2 SYDVKM. Together with reference TRBV28 and TRBJ2-3, the CDR3 gives the full variable domain: DVKVTQSSRYLVKRTGEKVFLECVQDMDHENMFWYRQDPGLGLRLIYFSYDVKMKEKGDIPEGYSVSREKKERFSLILESASTNQTSMYLCASKSAGQGTDTQYFGPGTRLTVL.

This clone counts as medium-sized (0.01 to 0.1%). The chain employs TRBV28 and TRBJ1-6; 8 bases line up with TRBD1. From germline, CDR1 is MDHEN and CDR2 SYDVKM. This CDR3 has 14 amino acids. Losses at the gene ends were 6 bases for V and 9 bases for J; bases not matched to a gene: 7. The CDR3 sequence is CASRPDRGSSPLHF. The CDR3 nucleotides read TGTGCCAGCAGACCAGACAGGGGAAGTTCACCCCTCCACTTT.

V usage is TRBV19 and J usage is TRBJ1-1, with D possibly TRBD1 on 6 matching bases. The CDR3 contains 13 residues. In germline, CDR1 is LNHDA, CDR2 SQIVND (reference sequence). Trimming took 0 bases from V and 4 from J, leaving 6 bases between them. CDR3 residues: CASSIEGATEAFF. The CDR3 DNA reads TGTGCCAGTAGTATAGAGGGGGCCACTGAAGCTTTCTTT.

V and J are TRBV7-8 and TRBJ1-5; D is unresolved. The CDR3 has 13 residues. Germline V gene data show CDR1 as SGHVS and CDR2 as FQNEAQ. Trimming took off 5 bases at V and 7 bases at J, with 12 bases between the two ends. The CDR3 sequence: CASSLGAVQPQHF. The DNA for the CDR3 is TGTGCCAGCAGCCTCGGAGCAGTGCAGCCCCAGCATTTT.

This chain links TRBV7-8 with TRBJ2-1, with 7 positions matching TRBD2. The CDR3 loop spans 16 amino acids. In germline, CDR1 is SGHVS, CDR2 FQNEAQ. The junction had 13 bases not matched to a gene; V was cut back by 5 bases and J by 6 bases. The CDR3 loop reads CASSDPAGSTPNEQFF. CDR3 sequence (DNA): TGTGCCAGCAGCGACCCAGCGGGATCAACCCCCAATGAGCAGTTCTTC.

The CDR3 nucleotides are TGTGCCAGCAGCGTAGTTACAACGGGCAATGAGCAGTTCTTC. Protein sequence: CASSVVTTGNEQFF. The chain uses TRBV9 and TRBJ2-1; D is undetermined. The V and J ends lost 0 bases and 6 bases respectively, with 10 bases between them. CDR3 length equals 14 residues. CDR1 and CDR2 from the germline V gene are SGDLS and YYNGEE.

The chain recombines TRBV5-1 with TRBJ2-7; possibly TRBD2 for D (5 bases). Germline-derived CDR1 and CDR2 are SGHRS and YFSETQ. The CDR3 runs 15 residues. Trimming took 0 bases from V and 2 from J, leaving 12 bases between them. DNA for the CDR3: TGCGCCAGCAGCTTGGATCTCCTGACTACCTACGAGCAGTACTTC. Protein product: CASSLDLLTTYEQYF.

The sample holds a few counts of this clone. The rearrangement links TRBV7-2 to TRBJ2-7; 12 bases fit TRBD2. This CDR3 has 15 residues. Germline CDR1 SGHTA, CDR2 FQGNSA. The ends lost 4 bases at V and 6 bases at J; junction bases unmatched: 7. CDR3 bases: TGTGCCAGCAGCTCCACACCGACTAGCGGGGGCGAGCAGTACTTC. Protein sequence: CASSSTPTSGGEQYF.

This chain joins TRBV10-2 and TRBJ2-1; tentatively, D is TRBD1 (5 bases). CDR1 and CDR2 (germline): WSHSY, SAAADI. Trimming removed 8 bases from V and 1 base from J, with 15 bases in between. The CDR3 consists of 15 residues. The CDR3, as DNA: TGCGCCAGCCCCGTAGGGGCTGGGTCCTACAATGAGCAGTTCTTC. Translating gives CASPVGAGSYNEQFF.

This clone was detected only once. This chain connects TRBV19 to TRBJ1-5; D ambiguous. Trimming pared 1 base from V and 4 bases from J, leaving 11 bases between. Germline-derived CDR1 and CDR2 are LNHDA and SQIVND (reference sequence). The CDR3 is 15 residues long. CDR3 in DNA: TGTGCCAGTAGTATAGCGGCGGGGATTAATCAGCCCCAGCATTTT. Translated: CASSIAAGINQPQHF.

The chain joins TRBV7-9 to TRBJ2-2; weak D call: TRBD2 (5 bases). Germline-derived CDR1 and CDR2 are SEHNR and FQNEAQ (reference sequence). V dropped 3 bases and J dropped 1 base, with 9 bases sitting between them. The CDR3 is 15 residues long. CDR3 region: CASSFGGLNTGELFF. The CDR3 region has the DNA TGTGCCAGCAGCTTCGGCGGGTTGAACACCGGGGAGCTGTTTTTT. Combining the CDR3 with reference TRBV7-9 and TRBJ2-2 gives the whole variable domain DTGVSQNPRHKITKRGQNVTFRCDPISEHNRLYWYRQTLGQGPEFLTYFQNEAQLEKSRLLSDRFSAERPKGSFSTLEIQRTEQGDSAMYLCASSFGGLNTGELFFGEGSRLTVL.

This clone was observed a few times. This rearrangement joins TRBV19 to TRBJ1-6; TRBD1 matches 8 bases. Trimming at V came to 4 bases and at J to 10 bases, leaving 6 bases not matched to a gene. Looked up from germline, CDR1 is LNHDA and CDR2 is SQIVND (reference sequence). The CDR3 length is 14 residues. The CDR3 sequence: CASSRGQAVSPLHF. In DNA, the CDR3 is TGTGCCAGTAGTAGGGGACAGGCGGTGTCACCCCTCCACTTT.

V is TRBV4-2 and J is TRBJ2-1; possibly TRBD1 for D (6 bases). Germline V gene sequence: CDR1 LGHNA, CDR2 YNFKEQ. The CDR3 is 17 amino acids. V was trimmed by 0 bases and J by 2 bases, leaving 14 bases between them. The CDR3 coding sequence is TGTGCCAGCAGCCAAGATTCAGCAGGGGACCCCTACAATGAGCAGTTCTTC. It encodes CASSQDSAGDPYNEQFF.

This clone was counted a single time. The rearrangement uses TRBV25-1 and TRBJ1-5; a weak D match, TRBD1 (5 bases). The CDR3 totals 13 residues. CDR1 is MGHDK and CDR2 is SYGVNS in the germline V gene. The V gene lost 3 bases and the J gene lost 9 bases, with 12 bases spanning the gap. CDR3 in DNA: TGTGCCAGCAGTGAGGGGGGGTATCGGCCCCAGCATTTT. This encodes CASSEGGYRPQHF.